This is a list of T cell receptor beta chains from one sample in a study of T cells in Graves' hyperthyroidism and ophthalmopathy. MiXCR was run by TCRdb on the multiplex PCR reads, yielding one entry per CDR3 protein. The sample has about 640,000 distinct CDR3 sequences, less than 25% seen once. Sequencing was done on a sample of blood. These receptors were obtained from a man aged 25-45 years with Graves' ophthalmopathy. Each CDR3 is given with its conserved first and last residue. D genes are given only for firm matches. Clone sizes are given selectively: once, few, many, or a class where the clone is expanded.

v_gene,d_gene,j_gene,abundance,CDR3nt,CDR3aa
TRBV4-3,TRBD2,TRBJ2-4,few,TGCGCCAGCAGCCACGGGAGCGGGACCTTAAACATTCAGTACTTC,CASSHGSGTLNIQYF
TRBV2,TRBD1,TRBJ1-2,NA,TGTGCCAGCAGAGAGGAAGGGGGCGGCTATGGCTACACCTTC,CASREEGGGYGYTF
TRBV5-1,TRBD1,TRBJ2-3,NA,TGCGCCAGCAGCTTTGGGACAGAATACCCAGCAGATACGCAGTATTTT,CASSFGTEYPADTQYF
TRBV24-1,TRBD2,TRBJ2-1,few,TGTGCCACCGCCGGGACTAGCGGCCTACCTACGTACAATGAGCAGTTCTTC,CATAGTSGLPTYNEQFF
TRBV7-2,NA,TRBJ2-5,NA,TGTGCCAGCAGCTTAATCTATAGCGCCAGTTGGGAGACCCAGTACTTC,CASSLIYSASWETQYF
TRBV3-1,NA,TRBJ1-6,NA,TGTGCCAGCAGCCAAGAAGTGGGCAGTTATTCACCCCTCCACTTT,CASSQEVGSYSPLHF
TRBV29-1,NA,TRBJ1-1,NA,TGCGGCGCCGGAACCAGGGGCTTTAGTGGCACTGAAGCTTTCTTT,CGAGTRGFSGTEAFF
TRBV7-9,NA,TRBJ2-1,few,TGTGCCAGCAGCCCCGTCGAGTCCTACAATGAGCAGTTCTTC,CASSPVESYNEQFF
TRBV5-1,NA,TRBJ1-2,NA,TGCGCCAGCAGCACAGGGAGCGATGGCTACACCTTC,CASSTGSDGYTF
TRBV12-3/TRBV12-4,NA,TRBJ2-4,few,TGTGCCAGCAGTCCGTGGGGCGATGGAAACATTCAGTACTTC,CASSPWGDGNIQYF
TRBV5-8,NA,TRBJ2-7,few,TGTGCCAGCAGCTTAGCGGGCCCACCTGAGCAGTACTTC,CASSLAGPPEQYF
TRBV7-9,NA,TRBJ2-3,NA,TGTGCCAGCAGCCATCCCAGCGGGAGCACAGATACGCAGTATTTT,CASSHPSGSTDTQYF
TRBV20-1,NA,TRBJ1-1,few,TGCAGTGCTAGAGATTTAACAGCGAACACTGAAGCTTTCTTT,CSARDLTANTEAFF
TRBV18,NA,TRBJ1-1,many,TGTGCCAGCTCACCACCCTGGGTGAACACTGAAGCTTTCTTT,CASSPPWVNTEAFF
TRBV6-1,NA,TRBJ1-3,few,TGTGCCAGCAGTGAAGTGGTAGGGCCTGGAAACACCATATATTTT,CASSEVVGPGNTIYF
TRBV27,NA,TRBJ1-5,NA,TGTGCCAGCAGTACACAGGGCAGGTATCAGCCCCAGCATTTT,CASSTQGRYQPQHF
TRBV7-9,NA,TRBJ2-7,NA,TGTGCCAGCAGCTTACATGAGACAGGCTCCTACGAGCAGTACTTC,CASSLHETGSYEQYF
TRBV20-1,NA,TRBJ1-5,few,TGCAGTGCTAGAGAGTCTGGCAGAAGTCCCAATCAGCCCCAGCATTTT,CSARESGRSPNQPQHF
TRBV9,NA,TRBJ2-1,NA,TGTGCCAGCAGCGTAGCTTCCGCCGTCAATGAGCAGTTCTTC,CASSVASAVNEQFF
TRBV11-2,NA,TRBJ1-1,many,TGTGCCAGCAGCTTAGGATTCGGACGGGACACTGAAGCTTTCTTT,CASSLGFGRDTEAFF
TRBV6-1,TRBD1,TRBJ1-6,many,TGTGCCAGCAGTGCCGGGACAGGGAATTCACCCCTCCACTTT,CASSAGTGNSPLHF
TRBV3-1,NA,TRBJ2-5,NA,TGTGCCAGCAGCCTAAAGGGGGGGACGCCCCAGTACTTC,CASSLKGGTPQYF
TRBV3-1,NA,TRBJ2-1,NA,TGTGCCAGCAGCCAAATGGGACTTAGCTCCTACAATGAGCAGTTCTTC,CASSQMGLSSYNEQFF
TRBV28,NA,TRBJ2-7,few,TGTGCCAGCAGTTTATCTACAGGAACCTACGAGCAGTACTTC,CASSLSTGTYEQYF
TRBV2,TRBD1,TRBJ1-1,NA,TGTGCCAGCAGTGGTCTAGGGGGCGGCACTGAAGCTTTCTTT,CASSGLGGGTEAFF
TRBV3-1,NA,TRBJ2-3,few,TGTGCCAGCAGCCAAGCCGGGGGTAGTGGATCAGATACGCAGTATTTT,CASSQAGGSGSDTQYF
TRBV11-2,NA,TRBJ2-5,few,TGTGCCAGCAGCTGGGGGGACGGGATAAGGGAGACCCAGTACTTC,CASSWGDGIRETQYF
TRBV12-3/TRBV12-4,TRBD1,TRBJ1-2,few,TGTGCCAGCAGTTTAGGATGGGACAGCCTTGCCTATGGCTACACCTTC,CASSLGWDSLAYGYTF
TRBV20-1,NA,TRBJ2-1,few,TGCAGTGCTAGCGGGTTTAGCTCCTACAATGAGCAGTTCTTC,CSASGFSSYNEQFF
TRBV7-2,TRBD1,TRBJ1-2,many,TGTGCCAGCAGCTACGGACAGGGGGCGAATGGCTACACCTTC,CASSYGQGANGYTF
TRBV19,NA,TRBJ1-5,few,TGTGCCAGTAGTATTTTGGAGGGACAAGTCAATCAGCCCCAGCATTTT,CASSILEGQVNQPQHF
TRBV7-3,NA,TRBJ2-7,many,TGTGCCAGCAGCTTCCGAGGGGGGGACGAGCAGTACTTC,CASSFRGGDEQYF
TRBV20-1,NA,TRBJ2-3,NA,TGCAGTGCACTGGGACTCGACTACACAGATACGCAGTATTTT,CSALGLDYTDTQYF
TRBV3-1,TRBD2,TRBJ2-1,NA,TGTGCCAGCAGCCAAGTTGGGACTAGCGGGAGTGGAGAGCAGTTCTTC,CASSQVGTSGSGEQFF
TRBV2,NA,TRBJ1-5,few,TGTGCCAGCAGGGCCACCGGAACGAGCAATCAGCCCCAGCATTTT,CASRATGTSNQPQHF
TRBV4-3,TRBD1,TRBJ2-2,few,TGCGCCAGCAGCCAAGAAGTAGGACAGGGGGCGAACACCGGGGAGCTGTTTTTT,CASSQEVGQGANTGELFF
TRBV5-1,TRBD2,TRBJ2-1,few,TGCGCCAGCAGCTTGCCGACTAGCGACAATGAGCAGTTCTTC,CASSLPTSDNEQFF
TRBV4-3,NA,TRBJ1-2,few,TGCGCCAGCAGCCAAGACCGGAGCAGGGAGGGGTGGGGCTACACCTTC,CASSQDRSREGWGYTF
TRBV11-2,NA,TRBJ2-5,many,TGTGCCAGCAGCTCCCGACCCGGGTGGCCAGAGACCCAGTACTTC,CASSSRPGWPETQYF
TRBV3-1,NA,TRBJ1-4,NA,TGTGCCAGCAGCCCCCAATGGGGTCTCACCGAAAAACTGTTTTTT,CASSPQWGLTEKLFF
TRBV5-1,TRBD2,TRBJ2-3,few,TGCGCCAGCAGCCCCGGGACCCTGGGGACTAGGGATACGCAGTATTTT,CASSPGTLGTRDTQYF
TRBV11-2,NA,TRBJ2-5,many,TGTGCCAGCAGCCCAGCACAAGAGACCCAGTACTTC,CASSPAQETQYF
TRBV7-9,TRBD2,TRBJ2-1,few,TGTGCCAGCAGCACATCTAGCGGGAGGGGTTACAATGAGCAGTTCTTC,CASSTSSGRGYNEQFF
TRBV15,NA,TRBJ2-1,few,TGTGCCACCAGCAGAGATTTTGGATACAATGAGCAGTTCTTC,CATSRDFGYNEQFF
TRBV9,NA,TRBJ2-7,few,TGTGCCAGCAGCGTAGGGACAGAACCCTACGAGCAGTACTTC,CASSVGTEPYEQYF
TRBV28,TRBD2,TRBJ2-5,many,TGTGCCAGCAGTGCACAACTAGCGGGAGGGGAGACCCAGTACTTC,CASSAQLAGGETQYF
TRBV30,NA,TRBJ2-1,few,TGTGCCTGGAGTAAAAGGTGGCGGGGCTCCTACAATGAGCAGTTCTTC,CAWSKRWRGSYNEQFF
TRBV12-3/TRBV12-4,NA,TRBJ1-6,few,TGTGCCAGCAGACTTAGGGAGGGTTCACCCCTCCACTTT,CASRLREGSPLHF
TRBV11-1,NA,TRBJ2-1,few,TGTGCCAGCAGCCATCTAGGCGATTTGAGTAATGAGCAGTTCTTC,CASSHLGDLSNEQFF
TRBV3-1,TRBD2,TRBJ2-5,NA,TGTGCCAGCAGCCAATGGGCTAGCGGGAGTAGAGAGACCCAGTACTTC,CASSQWASGSRETQYF
TRBV20-1,TRBD1,TRBJ2-5,NA,TGCAGTGCCACCGCGGGGACAGGAGAGACCCAGTACTTC,CSATAGTGETQYF
TRBV7-8,NA,TRBJ2-7,many,TGTGCCAGCAGCTTAGAAGTAGGGAGGAACTACGAGCAGTACTTC,CASSLEVGRNYEQYF
TRBV6-2/TRBV6-3,NA,TRBJ2-7,NA,TGTGCCAGCAGTGACAGGAGGCTCGACGAGCAGTACTTC,CASSDRRLDEQYF
TRBV7-2,NA,TRBJ2-1,NA,TGTGCCAGCAACTCAAAGCCGGGGACCACAGAGCAGTTCTTC,CASNSKPGTTEQFF
TRBV20-1,TRBD2,TRBJ2-5,few,TGCAGGGGACTAGCGGGAGCCCAAACCTCACAAGAGACCCAGTACTTC,CRGLAGAQTSQETQYF
TRBV6-2/TRBV6-3,NA,TRBJ2-2,NA,TGTGCCAGCAGTTACAGCCGGGAATGGAACACCGGGGAGCTGTTTTTT,CASSYSREWNTGELFF
TRBV18,NA,TRBJ2-5,NA,TGTGCCAGCTCACCCCCGAGTGGTGAAGAGACCCAGTACTTC,CASSPPSGEETQYF
TRBV11-2,NA,TRBJ2-5,many,TGTGCCAGCAGCTTAAATCCGGGGAGCGGTGAGACCCAGTACTTC,CASSLNPGSGETQYF
TRBV20-1,TRBD2,TRBJ2-1,NA,TGCAGTGGGACTAGCGGGAGTCCCGAGGCTAGCAATGAGCAGTTCTTC,CSGTSGSPEASNEQFF
TRBV27,TRBD2,TRBJ2-5,many,TGTGCCAGCAGTTTAGCGGGAGGGCCGGGGGAGACCCAGTACTTC,CASSLAGGPGETQYF